Below are 11 T cell receptor beta chains sequenced from a single sample in a study of T-cell reconstitution after alpha-beta-depleted transplantation in children. For TCRbeta, the library was prepared with unique molecular identifiers. One entry per CDR3 protein results from TCRdb running MiXCR on the PCR reads. The profile shows a few hundred thousand distinct CDR3 sequences, roughly 15% of them singletons. The starting material was PBMCs, mostly from graft donor cells, obtained 360 days after TCRalphabeta/CD19-depleted stem cell transplant. The receptors come from a boy younger than two who had a stem cell transplant for Wiskott-Aldrich syndrome, so the T cells may come from the graft donor.

The CDR3 protein is CASGRRLEGFQETQYF. In DNA form, the CDR3 reads TGTGCCAGCGGCCGGAGGCTCGAGGGGTTCCAAGAGACCCAGTACTTC. The chain uses TRBV6-1 and TRBJ2-5, with D perhaps matching TRBD1 or TRBD2 (5 bases each). Between the trimmed V and J ends, which lost 8 bases and 1 base, there was a span of 20 bases. Germline assignment: CDR1 MNHNS and CDR2 SASEGT. The CDR3 spans 16 residues.

V and J are TRBV15 and TRBJ2-3; D not resolved. The CDR3 is 14 amino acids. V lost 0 bases, J lost 4 bases, and 8 bases lay in between. The germline CDR1 and CDR2 sequences are LNHNV and YYDKDF (reference sequence). The CDR3 DNA reads TGTGCCACCAGCAGAGATCTTAAGCCAGATACGCAGTATTTT. Protein product: CATSRDLKPDTQYF.

The sample holds a few counts of this clonotype. The gene calls are TRBV5-5 and TRBJ2-2, with TRBD1 as a possible D gene (7 bases). Germline V gene lookup returns CDR1 SGHKS and CDR2 YYEKEE (reference sequence). This CDR3 has 15 residues. Trimming cost V 0 bases and J 6 bases, with 12 bases left between them. CDR3 DNA: TGTGCCAGCAGCTTGGTCCAGGGGGGAGCCGGGGAGCTGTTTTTT. As protein: CASSLVQGGAGELFF.

There are a few counts of this clonotype. This rearrangement joins TRBV6-1 to TRBJ1-1; D unresolved. The CDR3 spans 13 residues. The germline gives CDR1 MNHNS, CDR2 SASEGT. V was trimmed by 6 bases and J by 3 bases, leaving 11 bases between them. The CDR3 DNA reads TGTGCCAGCAGATCAAGCGGATACACTGAAGCTTTCTTT. Its translation: CASRSSGYTEAFF.

This clonotype was observed a handful of times. The V call is TRBV15, the J call TRBJ2-7; TRBD2 aligns across 8 bases. With V trimmed by 0 bases and J by 4 bases, 8 bases remained unmatched. The CDR3 spans 16 residues. CDR1 is LNHNV, CDR2 YYDKDF, per germline (reference sequence). CDR3 bases: TGTGCCACCAGCAGAGACCCCCGGACTAGCTGGTACGAGCAGTACTTC. The encoded protein is CATSRDPRTSWYEQYF.

This rearrangement joins TRBV2 to TRBJ2-7; 9 positions match TRBD2. The CDR3 covers 15 residues. The ends lost 6 bases at V and 3 bases at J; junction bases unmatched: 9. Germline loops: CDR1 SNHLY, CDR2 FYNNEI. This chain's CDR3 is CASSLLAGGHYEQYF. DNA for the CDR3: TGTGCCAGCAGCTTACTAGCGGGTGGGCACTACGAGCAGTACTTC.

This clonotype appeared a few times. J is TRBJ1-1 and V is TRBV28; a weak D match, TRBD1 (6 bases). The CDR3 loop spans 14 amino acids. Germline loops: CDR1 MDHEN, CDR2 SYDVKM. V was pared by 3 bases and J by 4 bases, with 12 bases between. The CDR3 sequence is CASSFIGGSTEAFF. The CDR3 DNA sequence: TGTGCCAGCAGTTTTATAGGGGGTAGCACTGAAGCTTTCTTT.

The V and J genes are TRBV7-9 and TRBJ1-4; 7 nucleotides line up with TRBD1. This CDR3 is 14 amino acids long. V shed 1 base and J 11 bases; nucleotides not matched to a gene: 7. Germline V gives CDR1 SEHNR, CDR2 FQNEAQ (reference sequence). CDR3 nucleotides: TGTGCCAGCAGCTTAGAAGGGGGCAACGACAAACTGTTTTTT. It codes for CASSLEGGNDKLFF.

This clonotype came up a few times. The CDR3: CASSYWTGELFF. In nucleotides, the CDR3 is TGTGCCAGCAGTTATTGGACCGGGGAGCTGTTTTTT. V usage is TRBV6-2 or TRBV6-3 and J usage is TRBJ2-2; D is uncertain. The V and J ends lost 3 bases and 5 bases respectively, with 4 bases between them. Germline V gene lookup returns CDR1 MNHEY and CDR2 SVGEGT. CDR3 size: 12 residues.

This clonotype was observed a few times. This chain connects TRBV5-6 to TRBJ2-7, with a weak D call TRBD1 (6 bases). The CDR3 length is 13 residues. In germline, CDR1 is SGHDT, CDR2 YYEEEE. V shed 5 bases and J shed 2 bases, with 11 bases lying between them. CDR3 loop: CASRYRATYEQYF. The DNA of the CDR3 is TGTGCCAGCAGGTACAGGGCTACCTACGAGCAGTACTTC.

The chain links TRBV7-2 to TRBJ2-5, with 10 bases matching TRBD1. The CDR3 contains 14 residues. V shed 6 bases and J 5 bases; nucleotides not matched to a gene: 6. Germline loops: CDR1 SGHTA, CDR2 FQGNSA. The CDR3 loop is CASRRQGARETQYF. The CDR3 coding sequence is TGTGCCAGCAGACGACAGGGGGCACGGGAGACCCAGTACTTC.